This T cell receptor (beta chain) was documented in a study of post-analysis software for immune sequencing data. Study-level information: Recorded disease courses covered relapsing-remitting, secondary progressive and progressive-relapsing multiple sclerosis. Some patients had no subtype annotation. Study-wide findings and caveats: Those with multiple sclerosis, the patient group, showed significantly lower normalized Chao1 diversity than controls. F-measure co-clustering was strong for batch-matched samples. TRBV5-6, TRBV5-1 and TRBV20-1 belonged to a set of roughly 5 TRBV segments that were more frequent in patients than controls.

From germline, CDR1 is DFQATT and CDR2 SNEGSKA (reference sequence). The CDR3 totals 16 residues. The TCR beta cDNA libraries carried unique molecular identifiers. Input populations of about 0.9 to 10 million T cells gave rise to 500,000 to 600,000 cDNA molecules. TCRdb ran MiXCR on the PCR reads and lists one entry per CDR3 protein. Among fewer than 850,000 distinct CDR3 sequences listed, roughly 27% were seen once. Regarding this clonotype: What it binds is not known. One base away lies a much larger clone, so this may be a sequencing read error.

What was sequenced was blood. The chain recombines TRBV20-1 with TRBJ2-1; D may be TRBD1 or TRBD2 (5 bases each). The TCR sequence derives from a girl aged 5 to 17 with multiple sclerosis. The CDR3 bases are TGCAGAGCTAGAGGCCTACCGGGGCAGGGTGGCAATGAGCAGTTCTTC. This gives the protein CRARGLPGQGGNEQFF.